This T cell receptor beta chain was profiled in a study of blood T cell repertoires in COVID-19. Study context: Nucleic acid was either cDNA or gDNA, and it came from T cells, B-cell-depleted T cells, or PBMCs.

Clones were read by immunoSEQ multiplex PCR, and TCRdb kept only the in-frame ones, dropping some. The sample consists of around 240,000 clones, about 85% of them appearing once. Germline V CDR1 and CDR2: SNHLY, FYNNEI. V was clipped by 5 bases and J by 0 bases; unmatched bases: 6. This CDR3 region has 15 residues. The source of this sequence is a man aged 40-50 years with acute or convalescent COVID-19. The gene calls are TRBV2 and TRBJ1-1, with 7 bases lining up with TRBD1. Material: peripheral blood. CDR3 protein: CASSKGQTMNTEAFF. CDR3 sequence (DNA): TGTGCCAGCAGTAAGGGACAGACAATGAACACTGAAGCTTTCTTT.